This T cell receptor (beta chain) was sequenced for a study of T cells in Graves' hyperthyroidism and ophthalmopathy. Study-wide points: In the analysis, a 13 V-J model separated ophthalmopathy from stable hyperthyroidism.

Authors of the study amplified TCR beta CDR3 regions from RNA transcripts. First-round RT-PCR of the TCR CDR3 relied on the HTBI primer set. One entry per CDR3 protein results from TCRdb running MiXCR on the multiplex PCR reads. The sample holds fewer than 450,000 distinct CDR3 sequences, 17% seen once. As concerns this clonotype: The antigen is not known.

The junction had 6 bases not matched to a gene; V was cut back by 3 bases and J by 8 bases. The length of the CDR3 is 14 residues. Exclusion of patients followed from uncontrolled infection, other autoimmune disease, pregnancy or lactation. The chain has TRBV12-3 or TRBV12-4 and TRBJ2-1, with 8 nucleotides matching TRBD1. The sequenced sample was blood. This clonotype was sampled from a woman aged 30 to 39 with Graves' hyperthyroidism that later progressed to Graves' ophthalmopathy. CDR3 sequence (DNA): TGTGCCAGCAGTTTTCTGGACAGGGAGGATGAGCAGTTCTTC. Protein sequence: CASSFLDREDEQFF.